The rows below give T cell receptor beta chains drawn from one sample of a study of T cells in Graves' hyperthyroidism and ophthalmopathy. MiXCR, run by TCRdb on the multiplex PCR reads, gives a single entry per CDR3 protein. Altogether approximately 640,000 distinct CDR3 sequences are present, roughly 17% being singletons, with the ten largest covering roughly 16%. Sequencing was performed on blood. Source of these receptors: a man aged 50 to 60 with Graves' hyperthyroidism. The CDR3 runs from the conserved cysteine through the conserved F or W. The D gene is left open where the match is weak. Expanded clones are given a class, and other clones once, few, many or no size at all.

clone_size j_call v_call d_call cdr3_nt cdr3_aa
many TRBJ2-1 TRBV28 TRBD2 TGTGCCAGCAGTTTGGCTAGCGGGAGCCCAACCTACAATGAGCAGTTCTTC CASSLASGSPTYNEQFF
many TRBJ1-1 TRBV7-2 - TGTGCCAGCACCCTGGGGACCTCCGGGGCTGAAGCTTTCTTT CASTLGTSGAEAFF
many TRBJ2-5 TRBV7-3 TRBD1 TGTGCCAGCAGCACATCCGGGACAGGGCGTGAGACCCAGTACTTC CASSTSGTGRETQYF
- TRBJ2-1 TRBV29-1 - TGCAGCGTTGACAGGGGTAATGAGCAGTTCTTC CSVDRGNEQFF
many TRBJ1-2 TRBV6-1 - TGTGCCAGCAGTGGCGGGGTCTATGGCTACACCTTC CASSGGVYGYTF
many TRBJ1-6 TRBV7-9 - TGTGCCAGCAGCCTTATAGGTTCACCCCTCCACTTT CASSLIGSPLHF
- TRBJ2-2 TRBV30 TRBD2 TGTGCCTGCGGGGGGTGGACCGGGGAGCTGTTTTTT CACGGWTGELFF
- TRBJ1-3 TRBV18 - TGTGCCAGCTCACAAGGGGCGACTAGCTCTGGAAACACCATATATTTT CASSQGATSSGNTIYF
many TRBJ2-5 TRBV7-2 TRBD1 TGTGCCAGCAGCTTAGGGCGAGGGGGCGCGGAGACCCAGTACTTC CASSLGRGGAETQYF
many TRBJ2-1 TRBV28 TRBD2 TGTGCCAGCAGTTTGGCGGGAGGGCCTAGGAATGAGCAGTTCTTC CASSLAGGPRNEQFF
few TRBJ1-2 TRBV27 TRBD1 TGTGCCAGCAGTCCCCAACAGGGGCCCCTCAACTATGGCTACACCTTC CASSPQQGPLNYGYTF
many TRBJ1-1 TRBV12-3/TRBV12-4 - TGTGCCAGCAGTTTGAAGGGGAGGACTGAAGCTTTCTTT CASSLKGRTEAFF
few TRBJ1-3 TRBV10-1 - TGCGCCAGCAGTGAGAATTCTGGAAACACCATATATTTT CASSENSGNTIYF
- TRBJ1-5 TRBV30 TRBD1 TGTGCCTGGACCTTACCGGGACAGTTGAATCAGCCCCAGCATTTT CAWTLPGQLNQPQHF
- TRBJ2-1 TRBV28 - TGTGCCAGCAATACAGGGAGCGATGAGCAGTTCTTC CASNTGSDEQFF
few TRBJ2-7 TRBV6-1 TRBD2 TGTGCCAGCAGAGGGTGGGAGGGACCCTACGAGCAGTACTTC CASRGWEGPYEQYF
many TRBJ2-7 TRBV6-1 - TGTGCCAGCACTTCGATGATCTACGAGCAGTACTTC CASTSMIYEQYF
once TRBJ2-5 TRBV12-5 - TGTGCTAGTGGAGGGACTGCCCGAGGGACCCAGTACTTC CASGGTARGTQYF
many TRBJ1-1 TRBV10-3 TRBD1 TGTGCCATCAGTGACCCCGGACAGGCTTACATGAACACTGAAGCTTTCTTT CAISDPGQAYMNTEAFF